The 7 T cell receptor beta chains below come from one sample, sequenced in a study of cytomegalovirus exposure and HLA in healthy donors. Both 60 Vbeta primers and 13 Jbeta primers went into the PCR. The assay was immunoSEQ multiplex PCR, and TCRdb's table has in-frame clones only and misses some. The sample has approximately 100,000 clones, 10% seen once. Sequencing was carried out using PBMCs. Receptor source: a middle-aged man in good health and CMV-seropositive.

The table lists this clone with a few counts. This chain connects TRBV7-9 to TRBJ2-7; tentative D call: TRBD2 (5 bases). V dropped 6 bases and J dropped 1 base, with 10 bases sitting between them. The germline V gene has CDR1 SEHNR and CDR2 FQNEAQ (reference sequence). The CDR3 runs to 13 residues. This CDR3 reads CASSLLVSYEQYF. The CDR3, as DNA: TGTGCCAGCAGTCTACTAGTGTCCTACGAGCAGTACTTC.

The chain joins TRBV7-9 to TRBJ2-7; 9 bases are shared with TRBD2. The CDR3 is made up of 14 amino acids. V dropped 6 bases and J dropped 9; count of bases not matched to a gene: 12. In germline, CDR1 is SEHNR, CDR2 FQNEAQ (reference sequence). CDR3 sequence: CASRPSSGVNGQYF. In DNA, the CDR3 is TGTGCCAGCAGGCCTTCTAGCGGGGTCAACGGGCAGTACTTC.

This clone was found a few times. The chain joins TRBV18 to TRBJ1-2, with D uncertain. The length of the CDR3 is 15 residues. Germline V gene lookup returns CDR1 KGHSH and CDR2 LQKENI. The ends were cut back, 2 bases at V and 0 bases at J, with 10 bases in the middle. The CDR3 sequence: CASSPVPDTNYGYTF. The CDR3 region has the DNA TGTGCCAGCTCACCAGTCCCAGATACTAACTATGGCTACACCTTC.

This clone has only a few counts. The V and J genes are TRBV4-1 and TRBJ1-4; D ambiguous. The CDR3 sequence is 15 residues long. The germline V gene encodes CDR1 MGHRA and CDR2 YSYEKL. The germline V and J ends were trimmed by 1 base and 0 bases, with 6 bases remaining between them. The CDR3 region is CASSQVVATNEKLFF. The CDR3 DNA reads TGCGCCAGCAGCCAAGTTGTCGCAACTAATGAAAAACTGTTTTTT.

A few counts support this clone. The CDR3 sequence: CASGYLSDTGRGGGSGEAFF. The CDR3 DNA reads TGCGCCAGCGGTTACTTATCGGATACGGGGAGGGGCGGGGGGTCCGGTGAAGCTTTCTTT. This chain uses TRBV10-2 with TRBJ1-1; D is perhaps TRBD1 (5 bases). Deletions cut 8 bases from V and 7 bases from J, with 38 bases between. This CDR3 contains 20 residues. Germline loops: CDR1 WSHSY, CDR2 SAAADI.

This clone came up a few times. The V gene is TRBV7-9, the J gene TRBJ2-1; D may be TRBD1 (6 bases). The CDR3 length is 16 residues. V was shortened by 5 bases and J by 0 bases, with 14 bases between the two germline ends. CDR1 and CDR2 from the germline V gene are SEHNR and FQNEAQ (reference sequence). The CDR3 nucleotides read TGTGCCAGCAGCGTCCGGGACACGAGCTCCTACAATGAGCAGTTCTTC. This translates into CASSVRDTSSYNEQFF.

V is TRBV7-8 and J is TRBJ2-5; 9 nucleotides line up with TRBD2. With V trimmed by 0 bases and J by 4 bases, 6 bases remained unmatched. CDR3 length: 16 amino acids. Germline CDR1 SGHVS, CDR2 FQNEAQ. CDR3 bases: TGTGCCAGCAGCTTAGCGGCAGCGGGAGGAGTAGAGACCCAGTACTTC. This encodes CASSLAAAGGVETQYF.